These 11 T cell receptor beta chains came from one sample sequenced in a study of shared clonotypes between healthy human individuals. Sequencing was performed with immunoSEQ multiplex PCR; in TCRdb, only in-frame clones are kept and a portion is missing. The table lists around 2.5 million clones, roughly 93% of them singletons. The specimen sequenced was naive CD4+ T cells from PBMCs. Subset: CD45RA+ positively selected. The receptors derive from a young man in good health. Some clones in this sample may be carry-over from other donors' samples.

V is TRBV7-3 and J is TRBJ2-3, with 8 bases matching TRBD2. The CDR3 spans 15 residues. The V and J ends lost 4 bases and 0 bases, in that order; junction bases with no gene match: 3. Germline V CDR1 and CDR2: SGHTA, FQGTGA. CDR3 region: CASSSIAGSTDTQYF. The CDR3, as DNA: TGTGCCAGCAGCTCAATAGCGGGAAGCACAGATACGCAGTATTTT.

The chain employs TRBV5-1 and TRBJ1-4; 10 nucleotides match TRBD1. CDR1 is SGHRS and CDR2 is YFSETQ in the germline V gene. With V trimmed by 3 bases and J by 7 bases, 9 bases remained unmatched. The CDR3 runs 16 residues. This CDR3 is CASSSMTGGAGEKLFF. For the CDR3, the DNA is TGCGCCAGCAGCTCGATGACAGGGGGCGCGGGTGAAAAACTGTTTTTT.

In its sample, this clone was seen once. The V call is TRBV7-2, the J call TRBJ1-1; D not resolved. V was trimmed by 4 bases and J by 0 bases, leaving 9 bases between them. The CDR3 covers 14 residues. Germline V gene lookup returns CDR1 SGHTA and CDR2 FQGNSA. CDR3 protein: CASSYGSMNTEAFF. CDR3 bases: TGTGCCAGCAGCTATGGCAGCATGAACACTGAAGCTTTCTTT.

J is TRBJ2-7 and V is TRBV6-5; 8 bases map to TRBD1. Germline V gene sequence: CDR1 MNHEY, CDR2 SVGAGI. V lost 5 bases, J lost 6 bases, and 9 bases stayed unmatched. This CDR3 has 14 amino acids. CDR3 sequence (DNA): TGTGCCAGCAGTACTGGACAGGGTCGCGGCGAGCAGTACTTC. This encodes CASSTGQGRGEQYF.

The CDR3 DNA sequence: TGTGCCAGCAGCTTGCAACAGGGGACAGATACGCAGTATTTT. It yields the protein CASSLQQGTDTQYF. The chain links TRBV5-4 to TRBJ2-3, with TRBD1 identical over 7 bases. The CDR3 has 14 amino acids. Germline V gene data show CDR1 as SGHNT and CDR2 as YYREEE (reference sequence). V dropped 1 base and J dropped 3; count of bases not matched to a gene: 2. Together with reference TRBV5-4 and TRBJ2-3, the CDR3 gives the full variable domain: ETGVTQSPTHLIKTRGQQVTLRCSSQSGHNTVSWYQQALGQGPQFIFQYYREEENGRGNFPPRFSGLQFPNYSSELNVNALELDDSALYLCASSLQQGTDTQYFGPGTRLTVL.

This clone occurred once. The chain has TRBV6-6 and TRBJ1-6; D unresolved. The CDR3 length is 16 residues. Trimming took 2 bases from V and 5 from J, leaving 13 bases between them. Germline CDR1 reads MNHNY; CDR2 reads SVGAGI (reference sequence). DNA for the CDR3: TGTGCCAGCAGTTACGGGGAGGGTATAAATAATTCACCCCTCCACTTT. Protein product: CASSYGEGINNSPLHF.

The chain is built from TRBV6-1 and TRBJ1-4, with TRBD1 matching over 9 bases. Per germline, CDR1 MNHNS and CDR2 SASEGT. This CDR3 is 15 amino acids long. The ends lost 4 bases at V and 7 bases at J; junction bases unmatched: 7. The CDR3 coding sequence is TGTGCCAGCAGTGGATCCGGGACAGGGTCTGAAAAACTGTTTTTT. This translates into CASSGSGTGSEKLFF.

This sequence joins TRBV28 and TRBJ1-4, with unresolved D. Trimming left V 1 base short and J 3 bases short, with 9 bases between. The germline V gene encodes CDR1 MDHEN and CDR2 SYDVKM. There are 15 residues in the CDR3. CDR3 sequence reads: CASSLFWVANEKLFF. The CDR3 DNA is TGTGCCAGCAGTTTATTTTGGGTGGCTAATGAAAAACTGTTTTTT.

This clone was seen once. This chain uses TRBV30 with TRBJ1-3; the D gene is possibly TRBD1 (5 bases). Germline V gives CDR1 GTSNPN, CDR2 SVGIG (reference sequence). The CDR3 loop spans 16 amino acids. V lost 0 bases, J lost 2 bases, and 14 bases lay in between. CDR3: CAWSVLSGGAGNTIYF. The CDR3 region has the DNA TGTGCCTGGAGTGTGTTATCGGGGGGAGCTGGAAACACCATATATTTT. Full variable domain (rest looked up from reference TRBV30 and TRBJ1-3): SQTIHQWPATLVQPVGSPLSLECTVEGTSNPNLYWYRQAAGRGLQLLFYSVGIGQISSEVPQNLSASRPQDRQFILSSKKLLLSDSGFYLCAWSVLSGGAGNTIYFGEGSWLTVV.

This chain joins TRBV7-2 and TRBJ1-1; TRBD1 matches at 10 bases. This CDR3 has 14 amino acids. The junction had 1 base not matched to a gene; V was cut back by 4 bases and J by 2 bases. From germline, CDR1 is SGHTA and CDR2 FQGNSA. The CDR3 bases are TGTGCCAGCAGCTGGGACAGGGGTAACACTGAAGCTTTCTTT. Translation: CASSWDRGNTEAFF.

The V gene is TRBV30, the J gene TRBJ1-6, with unresolved D. CDR1 and CDR2 from the germline V gene are GTSNPN and SVGIG (reference sequence). V lost 6 bases to trimming and J lost 9 bases, with 21 bases between them. The CDR3 totals 15 residues. CDR3 DNA sequence: TGTGCCTGTCGAGAGGGCCTTCGCCGACGTTCACCCCTCCACTTT. Amino acids: CACREGLRRRSPLHF.